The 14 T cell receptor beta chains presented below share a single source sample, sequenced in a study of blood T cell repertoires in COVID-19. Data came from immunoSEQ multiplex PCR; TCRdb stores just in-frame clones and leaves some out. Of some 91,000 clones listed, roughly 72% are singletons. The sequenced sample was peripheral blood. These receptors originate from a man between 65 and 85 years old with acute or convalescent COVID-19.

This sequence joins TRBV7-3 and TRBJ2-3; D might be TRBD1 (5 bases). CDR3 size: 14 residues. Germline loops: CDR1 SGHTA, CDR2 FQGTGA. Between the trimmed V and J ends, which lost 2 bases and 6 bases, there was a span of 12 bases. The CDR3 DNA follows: TGTGCCAGCAGCTTAGGGGCCGAAGGGGATACGCAGTATTTT. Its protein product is CASSLGAEGDTQYF.

CDR3 sequence: CASSRGGDEQFF. The CDR3 nucleotides read TGTGCCAGCAGTCGGGGCGGGGATGAGCAGTTCTTC. This chain connects TRBV12-3 or TRBV12-4 to TRBJ2-1, with D maybe TRBD2 (6 bases). V lost 5 bases and J lost 8, with 10 bases in between. The CDR3 totals 12 residues.

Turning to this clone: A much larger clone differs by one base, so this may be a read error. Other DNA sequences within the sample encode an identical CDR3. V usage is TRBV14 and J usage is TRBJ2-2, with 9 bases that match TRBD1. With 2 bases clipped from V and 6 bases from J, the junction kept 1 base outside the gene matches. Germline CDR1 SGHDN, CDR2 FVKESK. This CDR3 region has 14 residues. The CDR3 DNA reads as TGTGCCAGCAGCCAAAGACAGGGGGCCGGGGAGCTGTTTTTT. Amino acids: CASSQRQGAGELFF.

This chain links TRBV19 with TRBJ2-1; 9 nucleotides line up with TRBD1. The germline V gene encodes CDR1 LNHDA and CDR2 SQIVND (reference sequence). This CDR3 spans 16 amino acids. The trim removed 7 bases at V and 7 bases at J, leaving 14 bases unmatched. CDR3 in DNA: TGTGCCAGTAATAACAGGGGGCTTTTCTCGGGGAATGAGCAGTTCTTC. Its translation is CASNNRGLFSGNEQFF.

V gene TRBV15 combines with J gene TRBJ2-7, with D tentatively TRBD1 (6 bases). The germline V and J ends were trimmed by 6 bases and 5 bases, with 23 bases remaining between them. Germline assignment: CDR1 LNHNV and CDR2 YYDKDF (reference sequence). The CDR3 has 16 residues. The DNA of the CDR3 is TGTGCCACCAGAAAAGAGCCGGGACACCAAACCCACGAGCAGTACTTC. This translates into CATRKEPGHQTHEQYF.

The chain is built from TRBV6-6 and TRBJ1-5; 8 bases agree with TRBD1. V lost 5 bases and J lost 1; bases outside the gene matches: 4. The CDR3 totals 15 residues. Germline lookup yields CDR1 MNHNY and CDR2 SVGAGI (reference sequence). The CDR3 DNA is TGTGCCAGCAGTGGACAGGGCGCGAGCAATCAGCCCCAGCATTTT. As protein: CASSGQGASNQPQHF.

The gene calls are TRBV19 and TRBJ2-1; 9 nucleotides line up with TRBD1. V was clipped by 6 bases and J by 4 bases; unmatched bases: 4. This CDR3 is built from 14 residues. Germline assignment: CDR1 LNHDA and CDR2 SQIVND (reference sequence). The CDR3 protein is CASSTGGSYNEQFF. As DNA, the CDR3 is TGTGCCAGTAGCACAGGGGGCTCTTACAATGAGCAGTTCTTC.

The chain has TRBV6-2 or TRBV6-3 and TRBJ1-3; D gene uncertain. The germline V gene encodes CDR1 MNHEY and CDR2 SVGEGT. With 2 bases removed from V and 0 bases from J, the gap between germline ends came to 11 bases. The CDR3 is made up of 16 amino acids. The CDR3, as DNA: TGTGCCAGCAGTTACGGGCGGGCCCTCTCTGGAAACACCATATATTTT. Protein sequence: CASSYGRALSGNTIYF.

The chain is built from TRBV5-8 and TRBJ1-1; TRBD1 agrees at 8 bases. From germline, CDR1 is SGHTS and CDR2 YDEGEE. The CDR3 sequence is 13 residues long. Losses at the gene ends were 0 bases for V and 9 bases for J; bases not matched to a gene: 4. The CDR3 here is CASSLGTGSKAFF. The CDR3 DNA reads TGTGCCAGCAGCTTGGGGACAGGGTCGAAAGCTTTCTTT.

In DNA form, the CDR3 reads TGTGCCACCAGCAGAGGGGCCCGGGGGGGGCATCAGCCCCAGCATTTT. Its protein is CATSRGARGGHQPQHF. The rearrangement links TRBV15 to TRBJ1-5; TRBD1 is a possible D gene (6 bases). Per germline, CDR1 LNHNV and CDR2 YYDKDF (reference sequence). The CDR3 sequence is 16 residues long. Trimming left V 1 base short and J 5 bases short, with 15 bases between.

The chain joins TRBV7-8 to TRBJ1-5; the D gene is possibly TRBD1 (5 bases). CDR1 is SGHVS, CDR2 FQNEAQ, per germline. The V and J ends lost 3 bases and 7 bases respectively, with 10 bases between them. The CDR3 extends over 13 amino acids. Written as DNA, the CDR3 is TGTGCCAGCAGCTTCAGGGCAGGGCAGCCCCAGCATTTT. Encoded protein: CASSFRAGQPQHF. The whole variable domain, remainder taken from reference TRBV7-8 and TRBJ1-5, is GAGVSQSPRYKVAKRGQDVALRCDPISGHVSLFWYQQALGQGPEFLTYFQNEAQLDKSGLPSDRFFAERPEGSVSTLKIQRTQQEDSAVYLCASSFRAGQPQHFGDGTRLSIL.

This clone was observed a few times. CDR3 protein: CASRYGTGPTRGYTF. CDR3 bases: TGTGCCAGCAGATACGGGACAGGACCAACGCGGGGCTACACCTTC. The genes are TRBV9 and TRBJ1-2; 8 bases align to TRBD1. V lost 5 bases to trimming and J lost 8 bases; unmatched junction nucleotides: 14. This CDR3 is 15 amino acids long. In germline, CDR1 is SGDLS, CDR2 YYNGEE.

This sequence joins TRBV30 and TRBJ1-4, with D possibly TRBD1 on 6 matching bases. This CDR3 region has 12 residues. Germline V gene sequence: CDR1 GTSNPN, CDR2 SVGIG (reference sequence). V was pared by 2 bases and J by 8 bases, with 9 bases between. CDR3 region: CAWSPQGEKLFF. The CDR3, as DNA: TGTGCCTGGAGTCCCCAGGGGGAAAAACTGTTTTTT.

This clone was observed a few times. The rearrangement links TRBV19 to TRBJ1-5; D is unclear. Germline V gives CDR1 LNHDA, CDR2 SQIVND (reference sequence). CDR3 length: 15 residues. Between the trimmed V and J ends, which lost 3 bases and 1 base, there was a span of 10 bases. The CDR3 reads CASSITGGSNQPQHF. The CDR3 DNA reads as TGTGCCAGTAGTATTACGGGAGGGAGCAATCAGCCCCAGCATTTT.